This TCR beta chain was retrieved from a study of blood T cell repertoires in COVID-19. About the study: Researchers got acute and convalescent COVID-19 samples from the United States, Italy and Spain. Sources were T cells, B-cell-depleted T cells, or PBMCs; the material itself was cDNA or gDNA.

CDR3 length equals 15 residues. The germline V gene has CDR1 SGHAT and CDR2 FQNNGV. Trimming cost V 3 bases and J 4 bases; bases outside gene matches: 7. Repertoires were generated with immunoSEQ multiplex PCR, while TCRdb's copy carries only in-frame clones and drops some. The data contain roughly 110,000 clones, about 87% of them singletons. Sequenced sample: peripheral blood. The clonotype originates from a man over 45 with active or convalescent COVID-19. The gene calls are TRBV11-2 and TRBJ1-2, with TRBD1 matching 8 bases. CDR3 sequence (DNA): TGTGCCAGCAGCTTCGGCGGCAGGGGGCTCTATGGCTACACCTTC. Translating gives CASSFGGRGLYGYTF.